Reported below is one T cell receptor beta chain. Sequencing was performed with immunoSEQ multiplex PCR; in TCRdb, only in-frame clones are kept and a portion is missing. The sample lists 300,000 to 450,000 clones; 81% were seen once. The CDR3 sequence is 15 residues long. J gave up 1 base and V 5 bases, and 6 bases lay outside the gene matches. Germline assignment: CDR1 SGHAT and CDR2 FQNNGV. These data originate in a study of blood T cell repertoires in COVID-19. Study-wide context: Collection of acute and convalescent COVID-19 samples took place in the United States, Italy and Spain.

The rearrangement uses TRBV11-2 and TRBJ1-1, with 8 bases lining up with TRBD1. Source material: peripheral blood. This receptor was obtained from a human donor with acute or convalescent COVID-19. The donor label of this sample is uncertain. The CDR3 sequence: CASSPPDRENTEAFF. The CDR3 DNA is TGTGCCAGCAGCCCTCCGGACAGGGAGAACACTGAAGCTTTCTTT. Together with reference TRBV11-2 and TRBJ1-1, the CDR3 gives the full variable domain: EAGVAQSPRYKIIEKRQSVAFWCNPISGHATLYWYQQILGQGPKLLIQFQNNGVVDDSQLPKDRFSAERLKGVDSTLKIQPAKLEDSAVYLCASSPPDRENTEAFFGQGTRLTVV.